A selection of T cell receptor beta chains follows, all from one sample in a study of blood T cell repertoires in COVID-19. Clones were sequenced by immunoSEQ multiplex PCR, and TCRdb holds only the in-frame ones, with some missing. The table has about 390,000 clones, 87% seen once; the top ten hold roughly 2%. Input material: peripheral blood. These receptors all come from a woman aged 60-75 years with COVID-19, enrolled during active disease. Each CDR3 is given with its conserved first and last residue. D genes are given only for firm matches. Clone size is stated in some rows and not others, as once, few, many or a class when expanded.

clone size	V gene	J gene	D gene	CDR3 DNA	CDR3 protein
NA	TRBV18	TRBJ2-5	TRBD2	TGTGCCAGCTCAAGAATCCGGGGGGAGGGTCAAGAGACCCAGTACTTC	CASSRIRGEGQETQYF
NA	TRBV19	TRBJ1-5	TRBD1	TGTGCCAGTACTGCGGACAGGGGACTAAATCAGCCCCAGCATTTT	CASTADRGLNQPQHF
NA	TRBV12-3/TRBV12-4	TRBJ1-1	TRBD1	TGTGCCAGCAGCAGGGGGCCGTGGACTGAAGCTTTCTTT	CASSRGPWTEAFF
NA	TRBV6-2/TRBV6-3	TRBJ2-5	TRBD2	TGTGCCAGCAGTGTCCGGGGCGGGGGGGCCCGACGGCAGTCGGAGACCCAGTACTTC	CASSVRGGGARRQSETQYF
NA	TRBV10-3	TRBJ2-5	TRBD2	TGTGCCATCAGCGGGGGAGGGGAGCAAGAGACCCAGTACTTC	CAISGGGEQETQYF
NA	TRBV28	TRBJ1-5	NA	TGTGCCAGCAGTTTATTCGGTAGGGGGAATCAGCCCCAGCATTTT	CASSLFGRGNQPQHF
NA	TRBV3-1/TRBV3-2	TRBJ2-3	TRBD2	TGTGCCAGCAGCCGCGTAGCGGGGTTCACAGATACGCAGTATTTT	CASSRVAGFTDTQYF
NA	TRBV5-1	TRBJ2-5	TRBD2	TGCGCCAGCAGCCCATTTAGCGGGGGGGCACAAGAGACCCAGTACTTC	CASSPFSGGAQETQYF
NA	TRBV19	TRBJ2-2	TRBD1	TGTGCCAGTAGTATAGCCGGGACAGGGTACACCGGGGAGCTGTTTTTT	CASSIAGTGYTGELFF
NA	TRBV5-1	TRBJ1-6	NA	TGCGCCAGCAGCCCATACTTGGACAGTAATTCACCCCTCCACTTT	CASSPYLDSNSPLHF
once	TRBV5-6	TRBJ1-2	NA	TGTGCCAGCAGCTTGGGACAGGCGGTCTATGGCTACACCTTC	CASSLGQAVYGYTF
NA	TRBV6-5	TRBJ1-6	TRBD1	TGTGCCAGAAGACAGGGCGACTCCTATAATTCACCCCTCCACTTT	CARRQGDSYNSPLHF
NA	TRBV4-1	TRBJ2-3	TRBD2	TGCGCCAGCAGCCTGCGGTTGGGAGCGGGGGGCACAGATACGCAGTATTTT	CASSLRLGAGGTDTQYF
once	TRBV7-8	TRBJ2-1	TRBD2	TGTGCCAGCAGCTTATTTCCTAGCGGGGGGGCAGACAATGAGCAGTTCTTC	CASSLFPSGGADNEQFF
NA	TRBV5-1	TRBJ2-5	NA	TGCGCCAGCAGCTTGAGGGGGGGGCCCGAGACCCAGTACTTC	CASSLRGGPETQYF
NA	TRBV5-5	TRBJ1-1	NA	TGTGCCAGCATAGGGAGGAGTATGAACACTGAAGCTTTCTTT	CASIGRSMNTEAFF
few	TRBV10-3	TRBJ1-4	TRBD1	TGTGCCATCAGGGGGACAGGGGGCGAAAAACTGTTTTTT	CAIRGTGGEKLFF
NA	TRBV7-9	TRBJ2-7	TRBD1	TGTGCCAGCAGCTTATCCGGGACAGGGGGGTCCTACGAGCAGTACTTC	CASSLSGTGGSYEQYF
NA	TRBV15	TRBJ1-6	TRBD1	TGTGCCACCAGCAGCGACAGGGGGGAAAATTCACCCCTCCACTTT	CATSSDRGENSPLHF
NA	TRBV9	TRBJ2-2	TRBD1	TGTGCCAGCAGCGTATTGAGTGGGACAGTGAACACCGGGGAGCTGTTTTTT	CASSVLSGTVNTGELFF
NA	TRBV5-5	TRBJ1-1	NA	TGTGCCAGCAGCATCAGGGTGAACACTGAAGCTTTCTTT	CASSIRVNTEAFF
NA	TRBV3-1/TRBV3-2	TRBJ2-5	TRBD2	TGTGCCAGCAGCCATCGAAGCGGGGTTCAAGAGACCCAGTACTTC	CASSHRSGVQETQYF
NA	TRBV7-9	TRBJ1-2	NA	TGTGCCAGCAGCTTGGGGGGTCCTGGGTCCTATGGCTACACCTTC	CASSLGGPGSYGYTF
few	TRBV10-3	TRBJ2-5	TRBD2	TGTGCCATCAGTGACGGAGCGGGGGTCCAAGAGACCCAGTACTTC	CAISDGAGVQETQYF
NA	TRBV5-1	TRBJ1-2	NA	TGCGCCAGCAGCCCGACTACTAACTATGGCTACACCTTC	CASSPTTNYGYTF
NA	TRBV7-3	TRBJ2-7	NA	TGTGCCAGCAGCTCTACAGGGTCAAGAGGCGAGCAGTACTTC	CASSSTGSRGEQYF
NA	TRBV6-8	TRBJ2-4	NA	TGTGCCAGCAGTTCCTTGGACACCCAAGCCAAAAACATTCAGTACTTC	CASSSLDTQAKNIQYF